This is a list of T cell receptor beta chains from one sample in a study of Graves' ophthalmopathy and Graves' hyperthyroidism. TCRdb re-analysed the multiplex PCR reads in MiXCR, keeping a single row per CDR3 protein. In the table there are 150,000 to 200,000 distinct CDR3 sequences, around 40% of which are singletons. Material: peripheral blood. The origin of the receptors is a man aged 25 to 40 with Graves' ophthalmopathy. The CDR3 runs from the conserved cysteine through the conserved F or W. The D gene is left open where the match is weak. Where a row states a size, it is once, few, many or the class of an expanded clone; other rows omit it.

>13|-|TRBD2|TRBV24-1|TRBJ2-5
TGTGCCAATGGACTAGCGGGAGCCGAGACCCAGTACTTC
CANGLAGAETQYF
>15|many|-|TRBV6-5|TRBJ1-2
TGTGCCAGCAGTTACATGCTGACCACCACGTCGGGCTACACCTTC
CASSYMLTTTSGYTF
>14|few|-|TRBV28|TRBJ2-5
TGTGCCAGCAGTCGACGACAGGTTCAAGAGACCCAGTACTTC
CASSRRQVQETQYF
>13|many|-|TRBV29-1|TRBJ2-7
TGCAGCGTTGAAGTCCTGGTGGATTACGAGCAGTACTTC
CSVEVLVDYEQYF
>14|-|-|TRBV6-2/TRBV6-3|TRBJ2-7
TGTGCCAGCAGTTACAGTTTTAGCTCCTACGAGCAGTACTTC
CASSYSFSSYEQYF
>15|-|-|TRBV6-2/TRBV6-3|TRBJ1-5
TGTGCCAGCAGTACCCGGGATGGTGGTGGAGTGCCCCAGCATTTT
CASSTRDGGGVPQHF
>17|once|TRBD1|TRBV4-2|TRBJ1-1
TGTGCCAGCAGTGCTAAGCCGGGACAGGGGCCTAACACTGAAGCTTTCTTT
CASSAKPGQGPNTEAFF
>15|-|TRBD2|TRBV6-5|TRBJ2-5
TGTGCCAGCAGTCCACGGCGCTCGGGGGGAGAGACCCAGTACTTC
CASSPRRSGGETQYF
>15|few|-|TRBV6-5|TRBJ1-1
TGTGCCAGCAGTTACTCGGGGACCCGCAACACTGAAGCTTTCTTT
CASSYSGTRNTEAFF
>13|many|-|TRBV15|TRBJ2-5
TGTGCCACCAGCAGAGATCTAGAAGGGACCCAGTACTTC
CATSRDLEGTQYF
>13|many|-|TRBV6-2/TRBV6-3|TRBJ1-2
TGTGCCAGCAGTTTACGGGACCCCTATGGCTACACCTTC
CASSLRDPYGYTF
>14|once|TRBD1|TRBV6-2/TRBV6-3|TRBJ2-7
TGTGCCAGCAGGCGTGACAGGGTGAACTACGAGCAGTACTTC
CASRRDRVNYEQYF
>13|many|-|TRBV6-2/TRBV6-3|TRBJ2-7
TGTGCCAGCAGTCACCCGGGACCCTACGAGCAGTACTTC
CASSHPGPYEQYF
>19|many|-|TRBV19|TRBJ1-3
TGTGCCAGTAACCCGGCCGGGGGAAGGGGTGACCACCATCGAAACACCATATATTTT
CASNPAGGRGDHHRNTIYF
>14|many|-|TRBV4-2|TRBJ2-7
TGTGCCAGCAGCCAAGATTCGGACCCCGGCGAGCAGTACTTC
CASSQDSDPGEQYF
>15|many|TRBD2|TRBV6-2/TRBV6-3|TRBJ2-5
TGTGCCAGCAGTATGGAGCGCGGGAGGGATGAGACCCAGTACTTC
CASSMERGRDETQYF
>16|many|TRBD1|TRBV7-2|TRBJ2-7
TGTGCCAGCAGCTTAGTTAGGCAGGGGGTAGGATACGAGCAGTACTTC
CASSLVRQGVGYEQYF
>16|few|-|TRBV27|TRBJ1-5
TGTGCCAGCAGTCCTTTTAACAGGGACGGCAATCAGCCCCAGCATTTT
CASSPFNRDGNQPQHF